This is a list of T cell receptor delta chains from one sample in a study of gamma-delta T cells after stem cell transplantation. TCRdb re-called the RT-PCR reads with CATT. The table lists about 2,600 delta-chain clones, about 3% of them singletons. The sequenced material came from gamma-delta T cells. The receptor set was obtained from a human donor. It is not recorded whose cells these are; they may come from a transplant donor. The conserved cysteine and the conserved F or W are not part of the CDR3 here.

V	J	CDR3
TRDV2	TRDJ1	ACDTLPTPLTGGHPYTDKLI
TRDV2	TRDJ1	ACDTLGTEADKLI
TRDV1	TRDJ1	ALGELDWVIFLRGRLGDTPDKLI
TRDV2	TRDJ1	ACDPLLPTGGYLNPPSYTDKLI
TRDV2	TRDJ1	ACDPVESTGGYVTDKLI
TRDV2	TRDJ1	ACDPVPILLGETDKLI
TRDV1	TRDJ1	ALGELPTWGIQGDTDKLI
TRDV2	TRDJ3	ACDTVLGGLPDSWDTRQMF
TRDV2	TRDJ1	ACDTLGDTRYTDKLI
TRDV2	TRDJ1	ACDSILPAGLGDTPDKLI
TRDV2	TRDJ1	ACDTVPTGGSGYPDKLI
TRDV1	TRDJ1	ALGERLDSPFMYWGIDDTDKLI
TRDV2	TRDJ1	ACDPAGTYPYTDKLI
TRDV2	TRDJ3	ACDTGLYRLGDTWDTRQMF
TRDV2	TRDJ1	ACDTLGATSTDKLI
TRDV2	TRDJ3	ACDTGWGPDPFGDTRQMF
TRDV2	TRDJ1	ACDTVTPSTGGPYTDKLI
TRDV2	TRDJ1	ACDTVGVLGDTTDTDKLI
TRDV2	TRDJ1	ACDPLSSTLGDTPDKLI
TRDV2	TRDJ1	ACDPVSTGETDKLI
TRDV2	TRDJ3	ACDTVGDAPNSWDTRQMF
TRDV2	TRDJ1	ACDPLGDSAVLHWSRDKLI
TRDV2	TRDJ3	ACDTAGDRSWDTRQMF
TRDV2	TRDJ1	ACDPLTGVELI
TRDV2	TRDJ3	ACDTVLGDYKSKPSSWDTRQMF
TRDV2	TRDJ1	ACDEILGDPRYTDKLI
TRDV2	TRDJ1	ACDKLSASRGDAADKLI
TRDV2	TRDJ1	ACDTVYSGTPEDTDKLI
TRDV1	TRDJ1	ALGEPLNGFQIFAVFTGGYAKYTDKLI
TRDV1	TRDJ1	ALGADRRAFTRWAVLGVPNTDKLI
TRDV2	TRDJ1	ACDGIRLGDRSYTDKLI
TRDV2	TRDJ1	ACDSLLGPSDKLI
TRDV2	TRDJ3	ACDTGLYRLGDTWDTRQMF
TRDV2	TRDJ1	ACDIWGIRTDKLI
TRDV2	TRDJ1	ACNPLGETDKLI
TRDV2	TRDJ1	ACDSLGDFSDKLI
TRDV2	TRDJ1	ACDTLLGDHLTDKLI
TRDV2	TRDJ1	ACDTLGLGDTVTDKLI
TRDV1	TRDJ1	ALGDTTAWGIRYTDKLI
TRDV2	TRDJ3	ACDTAGAPGDTRQMF
TRDV2	TRDJ1	ACDTVIRTGGYDALI
TRDV2	TRDJ1	ACDSLGDTLVTDKLI
TRDV2	TRDJ1	ACDTVSGNDLGDETDKLI
TRDV2	TRDJ1	ACDTVGVRTDKLI
TRDV2	TRDJ3	ACDTAGGLRSSWDTRQMF
TRDV2	TRDJ1	ACDGIRLGDTDKLI
TRDV2	TRDJ1	ACDLLGETDKLI
TRDV2	TRDJ1	ACDTIRGIRPQLYTDKLI
TRDV1	TRDJ1	ALGEGSGGYPFQQKKLQRTDKLI